The T cell receptor (beta chain) described here comes from a study of blood T cell repertoires in COVID-19. The wider study: Acute and convalescent COVID-19 specimens originated in the United States, Italy and Spain. Sources were T cells, B-cell-depleted T cells, or PBMCs; the material itself was cDNA or gDNA.

The trim removed 6 bases at V and 6 bases at J, leaving 12 bases unmatched. CDR3 length equals 16 residues. Looked up from germline, CDR1 is MDHEN and CDR2 is SYDVKM. In the authors' methods: Amplification with reference gene primers provided the estimates of nucleated cell counts. Assay: immunoSEQ multiplex PCR; the TCRdb copy retains only in-frame clones and omits some. V, J and clone size reflect that table, while D and trimming were determined from the DNA. The profile covers about 120,000 clones, with roughly 75% appearing a single time and about a sixth taken by the ten largest. The TCR comes from a man aged 55 to 70 with active or convalescent COVID-19. V and J are TRBV28 and TRBJ2-5; TRBD1 agrees at 11 bases. The sample taken for sequencing was peripheral blood. This CDR3 is CASRGSAGTGGQTQYF. In DNA, the CDR3 is TGTGCCAGCAGGGGAAGTGCCGGGACAGGGGGTCAGACCCAGTACTTC.